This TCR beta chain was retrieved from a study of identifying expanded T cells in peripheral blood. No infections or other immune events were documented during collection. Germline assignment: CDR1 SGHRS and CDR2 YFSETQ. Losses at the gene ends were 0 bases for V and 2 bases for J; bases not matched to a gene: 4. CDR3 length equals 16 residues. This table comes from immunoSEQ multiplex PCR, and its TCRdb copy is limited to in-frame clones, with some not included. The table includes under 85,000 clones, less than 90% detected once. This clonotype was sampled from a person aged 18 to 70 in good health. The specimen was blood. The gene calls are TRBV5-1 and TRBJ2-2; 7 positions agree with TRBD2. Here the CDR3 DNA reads TGCGCCAGCAGCTTGGGACCGGGACTAAACACCGGGGAGCTGTTTTTT. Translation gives CASSLGPGLNTGELFF.